Given below is one T cell receptor (beta chain) in context. As yet, its antigen is unknown. TCRdb's table, derived via immunoSEQ multiplex PCR, lists solely in-frame clones and lacks some. The repertoire includes approximately 60,000 clones, around 80% of them detected once, and roughly 13% sits in the top ten. This sample was taken from a study of T cells in tumors after PD-1 blockade. The study, taken as a whole, reports: Blood contained about 42% of the tumor's TCR clonotypes.

In germline, CDR1 is SQVTM, CDR2 ANQGSEA. The CDR3 totals 11 residues. V was trimmed by 1 base and J by 6 bases, leaving 4 bases between them. The rearrangement uses TRBV29-1 and TRBJ2-1; D is undetermined. The sequenced sample was PBMCs, obtained before anti-PD-1 treatment. The TCR sequence derives from a human donor with basal cell carcinoma. CDR3 sequence reads: CSVEVINEQFF. In nucleotides, the CDR3 is TGCAGCGTTGAAGTAATCAATGAGCAGTTCTTC.